This TCR beta chain was captured by sequencing in a study of T-cell reconstitution after alpha-beta-depleted transplantation in children. The sample holds many counts of this clonotype. The V gene's germline CDR1 is LNHDA and CDR2 SQIVND (reference sequence). V gave up 7 bases and J gave up 3 bases; unmatched junction bases: 12. This CDR3 contains 15 residues. Unique molecular identifiers featured in how the TCRbeta library was prepared. Using its own MiXCR run on the PCR reads, TCRdb lists one record per CDR3 protein. Found here are around 96,000 distinct CDR3 sequences, 10% to 15% of them singletons; the top ten hold about 15%.

The sample here was PBMCs from the stem cell graft donor, taken from the stem cell graft. The receptor was isolated from a human donor who donated a stem cell graft to a child with inherited bone marrow failure. The rearrangement joins TRBV19 to TRBJ2-7; 7 bases agree with TRBD1. The CDR3 loop reads CASNSRQGRDYEQYF. CDR3 nucleotides: TGTGCCAGTAATTCGAGACAGGGAAGGGACTACGAGCAGTACTTC.